This is a list of T cell receptor beta chains from one sample in a study of T cells of healthy individuals. From the 5' RACE reads, TCRdb called clonotypes with MiXCR, one entry per CDR3 protein. The table includes approximately 89,000 distinct CDR3 sequences, approximately 5.4% detected once. The origin of the receptors is a female donor in good health. Both conserved end residues are part of each CDR3. D genes are given only for firm matches. Some rows mark clone size as missing; the rest say once, few, many or name a class of expanded clone.

v_gene	d_gene	abundance	j_gene	CDR3nt	CDR3aa
TRBV4-1	NA	NA	TRBJ2-5	TGCGCCAGCAGCCAAGAGAGGGAGTCCCAGTACTTC	CASSQERESQYF
TRBV28	TRBD1	few	TRBJ1-5	TGTGCCAGCAGTTCAAGACAGGGTGATCAGCCCCAGCATTTT	CASSSRQGDQPQHF
TRBV29-1	NA	many	TRBJ1-2	TGCAGCGTTGTCTCCCCGGACAGCTCCAACTATGGCTACACCTTC	CSVVSPDSSNYGYTF
TRBV7-9	NA	many	TRBJ2-7	TGTGCCAGCAGCTTCAGACAGGACCGCTCCTACGAGCAGTACTTC	CASSFRQDRSYEQYF
TRBV7-9	TRBD2	NA	TRBJ2-1	TGTGCCAGCGGTCAAGCGGGAGAGCAGTTCTTC	CASGQAGEQFF
TRBV4-3	NA	many	TRBJ2-6	TGCGCCAGCAGCCATCTCGGACAACCGATGCTAGTCTCTGGGGCCAACGTCCTGACTTTC	CASSHLGQPMLVSGANVLTF
TRBV27	NA	NA	TRBJ2-3	TGTGCCAGCGGGTCTTATGGGGGCTGGGCGGGCACAGATACGCAGTATTTT	CASGSYGGWAGTDTQYF
TRBV28	NA	NA	TRBJ2-7	TGTGCCAGCAGTCCCTCGGGGGACGCAACCTACGAGCAGTACTTC	CASSPSGDATYEQYF
TRBV15	NA	NA	TRBJ1-1	TGTGCCACCAGCAGAGATCAGTGGGCAGGGAAGAACACTGAAGCTTTCTTT	CATSRDQWAGKNTEAFF
TRBV7-9	NA	NA	TRBJ1-1	TGTGCCAGCCTCGGGACTTCGGCTTTCTTT	CASLGTSAFF
TRBV4-3	NA	many	TRBJ2-1	TGCGCCAGCAGCCAAGATTTGGAGGTCAATGAGCAGTTCTTC	CASSQDLEVNEQFF
TRBV6-5	NA	many	TRBJ2-6	TGTGCCAGCAGTTACGATGGGGCCAACGTCCTGACTTTC	CASSYDGANVLTF
TRBV3-1	NA	NA	TRBJ1-2	TGTGCCAGCAGCCACCGCATAGGGGATGGCTACACCTTC	CASSHRIGDGYTF
TRBV6-5	TRBD1	NA	TRBJ2-5	TGTGCCAGCAGTTACTCACAGGGGCAAGAGACCCAGTACTTC	CASSYSQGQETQYF
TRBV28	NA	many	TRBJ2-3	TGTGCCAGCAGTATCCTAGAGGGCACAGATACGCAGTATTTT	CASSILEGTDTQYF
TRBV20-1	NA	many	TRBJ2-7	TGCAGTGCTCCACGACCGACTATGGCCGCCGAGCAGTACTTC	CSAPRPTMAAEQYF
TRBV7-8	TRBD1	few	TRBJ1-6	TGTGCCAGCAGCTTAGCGGGGAGGGGACAGAAAAATTCACCCCTCAACTTT	CASSLAGRGQKNSPLNF